This T cell receptor beta chain is from a study of blood T cell repertoires in COVID-19. Study in general: The United States, Italy and Spain were the sources of the acute and convalescent COVID-19 samples.

Study processing details: It was from reference gene primer amplification that nucleated cell counts were estimated. TCRdb's copy holds only in-frame clones and misses some; the assay was immunoSEQ multiplex PCR. The DNA was the basis for D and trimming; V, J and clone size are from that table. The sample records 85,000 to 100,000 clones, approximately 90% being singletons. V dropped 0 bases and J dropped 6 bases, with 12 bases sitting between them. Germline loops: CDR1 SGHRS, CDR2 YFSETQ. The CDR3 spans 14 residues. The chain combines TRBV5-1 with TRBJ1-1; D unclear. This receptor was identified in a man in his fifties or sixties with acute or convalescent COVID-19. Sequencing was carried out using peripheral blood. This CDR3 is CASSLGGIESEAFF. CDR3 nucleotide sequence: TGCGCCAGCAGCTTGGGAGGAATTGAGTCTGAAGCTTTCTTT.